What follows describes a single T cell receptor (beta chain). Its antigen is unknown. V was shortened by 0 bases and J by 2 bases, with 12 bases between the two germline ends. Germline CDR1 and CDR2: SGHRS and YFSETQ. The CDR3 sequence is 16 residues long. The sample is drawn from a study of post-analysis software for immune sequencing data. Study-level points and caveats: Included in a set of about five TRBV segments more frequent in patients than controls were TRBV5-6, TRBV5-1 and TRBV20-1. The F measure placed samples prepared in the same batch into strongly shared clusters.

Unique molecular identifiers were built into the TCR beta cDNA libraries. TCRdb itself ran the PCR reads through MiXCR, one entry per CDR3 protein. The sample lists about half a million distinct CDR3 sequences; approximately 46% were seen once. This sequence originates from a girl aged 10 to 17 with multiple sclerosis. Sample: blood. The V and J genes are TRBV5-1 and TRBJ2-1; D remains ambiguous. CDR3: CASSLGVRSPYNEQFF. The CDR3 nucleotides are TGCGCCAGCAGCTTGGGTGTGCGGTCCCCCTACAATGAGCAGTTCTTC.